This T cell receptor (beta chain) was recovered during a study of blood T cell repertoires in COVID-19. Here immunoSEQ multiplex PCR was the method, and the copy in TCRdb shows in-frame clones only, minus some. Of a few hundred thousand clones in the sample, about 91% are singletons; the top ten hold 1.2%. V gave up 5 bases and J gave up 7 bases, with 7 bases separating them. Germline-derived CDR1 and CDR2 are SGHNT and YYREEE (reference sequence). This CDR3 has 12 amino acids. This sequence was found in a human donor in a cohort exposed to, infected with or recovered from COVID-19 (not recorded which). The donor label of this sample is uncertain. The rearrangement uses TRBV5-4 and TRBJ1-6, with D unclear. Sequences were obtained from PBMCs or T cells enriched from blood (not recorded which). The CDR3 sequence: CASRGPNSPLHF. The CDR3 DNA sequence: TGTGCCAGCAGGGGCCCCAATTCACCCCTCCACTTT.